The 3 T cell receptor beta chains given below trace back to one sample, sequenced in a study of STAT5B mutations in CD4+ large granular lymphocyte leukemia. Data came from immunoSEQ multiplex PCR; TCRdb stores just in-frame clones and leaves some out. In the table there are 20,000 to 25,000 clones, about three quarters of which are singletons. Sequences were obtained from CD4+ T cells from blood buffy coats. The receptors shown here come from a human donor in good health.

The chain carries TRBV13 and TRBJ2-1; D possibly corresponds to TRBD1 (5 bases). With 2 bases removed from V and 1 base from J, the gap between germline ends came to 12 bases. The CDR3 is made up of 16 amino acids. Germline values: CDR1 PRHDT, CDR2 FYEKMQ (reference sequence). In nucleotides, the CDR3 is TGTGCCAGCAGCTTAAGGGGTGACAAGTCCTACAATGAGCAGTTCTTC. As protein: CASSLRGDKSYNEQFF.

The CDR3 sequence: CASSPGTGTSRSTIYF. The CDR3 coding sequence is TGTGCCAGCAGTCCTGGGACAGGGACCTCCCGGAGCACCATATATTTT. The chain carries TRBV27 and TRBJ1-3; 9 positions match TRBD1. Germline-derived CDR1 and CDR2 are MNHEY and SMNVEV (reference sequence). There are 16 residues in the CDR3. V dropped 5 bases and J dropped 9; count of bases not matched to a gene: 14.

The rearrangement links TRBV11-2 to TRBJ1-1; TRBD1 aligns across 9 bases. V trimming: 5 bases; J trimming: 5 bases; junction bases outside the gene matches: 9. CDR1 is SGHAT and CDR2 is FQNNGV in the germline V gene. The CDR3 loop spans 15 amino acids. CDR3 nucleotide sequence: TGTGCCAGCAGCCCGTTGGACAGGGGTGGGACTGAAGCTTTCTTT. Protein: CASSPLDRGGTEAFF. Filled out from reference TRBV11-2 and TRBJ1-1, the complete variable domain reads EAGVAQSPRYKIIEKRQSVAFWCNPISGHATLYWYQQILGQGPKLLIQFQNNGVVDDSQLPKDRFSAERLKGVDSTLKIQPAKLEDSAVYLCASSPLDRGGTEAFFGQGTRLTVV.